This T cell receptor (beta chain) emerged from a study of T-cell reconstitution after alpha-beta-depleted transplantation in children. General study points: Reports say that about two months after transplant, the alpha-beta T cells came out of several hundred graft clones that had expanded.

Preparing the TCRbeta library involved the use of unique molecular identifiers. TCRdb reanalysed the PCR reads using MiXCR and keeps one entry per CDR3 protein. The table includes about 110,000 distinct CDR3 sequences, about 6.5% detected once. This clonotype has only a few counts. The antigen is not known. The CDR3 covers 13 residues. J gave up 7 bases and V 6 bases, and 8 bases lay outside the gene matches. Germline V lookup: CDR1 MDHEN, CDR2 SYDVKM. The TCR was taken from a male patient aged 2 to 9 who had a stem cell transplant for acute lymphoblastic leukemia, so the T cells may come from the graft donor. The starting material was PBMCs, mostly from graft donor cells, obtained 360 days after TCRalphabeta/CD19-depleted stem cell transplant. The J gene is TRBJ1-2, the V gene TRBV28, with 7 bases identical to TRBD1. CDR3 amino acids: CASSSQGEVGYTF. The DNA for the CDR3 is TGTGCCAGCAGCTCGCAGGGGGAAGTTGGCTACACCTTC.